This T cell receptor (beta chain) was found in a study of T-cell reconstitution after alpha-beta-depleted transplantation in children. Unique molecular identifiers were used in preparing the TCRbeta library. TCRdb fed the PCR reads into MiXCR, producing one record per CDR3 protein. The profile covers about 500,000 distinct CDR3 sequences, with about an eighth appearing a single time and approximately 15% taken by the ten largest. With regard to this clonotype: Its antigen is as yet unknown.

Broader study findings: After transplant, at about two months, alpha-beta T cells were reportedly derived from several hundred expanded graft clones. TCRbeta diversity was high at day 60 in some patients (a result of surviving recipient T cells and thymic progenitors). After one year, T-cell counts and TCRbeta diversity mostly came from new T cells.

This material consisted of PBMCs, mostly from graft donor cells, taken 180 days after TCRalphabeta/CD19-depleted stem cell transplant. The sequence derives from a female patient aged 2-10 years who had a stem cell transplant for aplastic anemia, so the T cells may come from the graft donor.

The DNA of the CDR3 is TGTGCCAGCAGTTACTCATCCGAGCAGTACGTC. Translation gives CASSYSSEQYV. The genes are TRBV6-2 or TRBV6-3 and TRBJ2-7; D ambiguous. The CDR3 consists of 11 residues. In germline, CDR1 is MNHEY, CDR2 SVGEGT. The V end was cut by 0 bases, the J end by 6 bases, with 3 bases between.